The clone carrying this T cell receptor (beta chain) came up once. Its antigen is undetermined. The data were obtained in a study of shared clonotypes between healthy human individuals. Study results and caveats: It was the few donors that limited the genetic and exposure-history diversity represented. Lower generation probabilities were found for non-shared clonotypes than for those shared by all four donors.

Trimming took 5 bases from V and 6 from J, leaving 14 bases between them. Germline lookup yields CDR1 LNHDA and CDR2 SQIVND (reference sequence). This CDR3 is 14 amino acids long. The donors were all Caucasian adults (living in Nashville, Tennessee). TCRdb's table, derived via immunoSEQ multiplex PCR, lists solely in-frame clones and lacks some. This sample yields around 550,000 clones, of which almost 97% are seen a single time; approximately 0.06% belongs to the top ten. The sample taken for sequencing was naive CD4+ T cells sorted from blood. As to subset: CD45RA+ positively selected. This TCR derives from a woman aged 25 to 39 in good health. V gene TRBV19 combines with J gene TRBJ1-5; D unresolved. Here the CDR3 DNA reads TGTGCCAGTAGTCAAAGACGGTCCGCTCAGCCCCAGCATTTT. This sequence encodes CASSQRRSAQPQHF.